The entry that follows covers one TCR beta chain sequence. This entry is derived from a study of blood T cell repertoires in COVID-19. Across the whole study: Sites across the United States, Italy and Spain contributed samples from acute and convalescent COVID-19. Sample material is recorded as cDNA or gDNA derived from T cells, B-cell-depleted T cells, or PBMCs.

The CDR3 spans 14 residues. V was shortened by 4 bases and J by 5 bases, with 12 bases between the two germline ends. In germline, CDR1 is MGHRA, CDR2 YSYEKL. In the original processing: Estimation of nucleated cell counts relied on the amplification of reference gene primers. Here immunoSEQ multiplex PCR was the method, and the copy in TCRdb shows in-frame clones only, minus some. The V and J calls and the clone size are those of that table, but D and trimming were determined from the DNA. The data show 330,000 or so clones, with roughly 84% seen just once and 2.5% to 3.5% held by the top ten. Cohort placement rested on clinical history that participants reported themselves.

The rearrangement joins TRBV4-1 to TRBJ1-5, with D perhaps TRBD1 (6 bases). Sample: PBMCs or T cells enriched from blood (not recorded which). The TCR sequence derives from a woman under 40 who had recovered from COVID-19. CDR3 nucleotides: TGCGCCAGCAGCCGGGGGACATCTGATCAGCCCCAGCATTTT. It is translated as CASSRGTSDQPQHF.